Shown below are 8 T cell receptor beta chains from a single sample sequenced in a study of technical replicates of blood from several donors. Some clones are missing from TCRdb's copy, which holds only in-frame ones; the method was immunoSEQ multiplex PCR. The table lists 60,000 to 85,000 clones, approximately 97% of them singletons, with 0.2% to 0.25% in the top ten. Sequencing used T cells isolated from PBMCs. These receptors came from a human donor in good health.

J is TRBJ2-7 and V is TRBV29-1; D unclear. The CDR3 is 15 amino acids. V dropped 4 bases and J dropped 5 bases, with 21 bases sitting between them. Germline V lookup: CDR1 SQVTM, CDR2 ANQGSEA. The CDR3 protein is CSVAPLPRGTDEQYF. Here the CDR3 DNA reads TGCAGCGTTGCCCCCCTCCCGCGCGGAACTGACGAGCAGTACTTC.

This sequence joins TRBV6-5 and TRBJ2-1; 8 bases agree with TRBD1. This CDR3 contains 14 residues. V gave up 0 bases and J gave up 9 bases; unmatched junction bases: 4. Germline V gives CDR1 MNHEY, CDR2 SVGAGI. The DNA of the CDR3 is TGTGCCAGCAGTTACTCACAGGGGGTGAGTGAGCAGTTCTTC. It specifies CASSYSQGVSEQFF.

The genes are TRBV27 and TRBJ1-1; no clear D gene. The CDR3 spans 13 residues. Germline CDR1 MNHEY, CDR2 SMNVEV (reference sequence). V was clipped by 3 bases and J by 0 bases, with 5 bases between them. CDR3 in DNA: TGTGCCAGCAGTTTTAGCCTGAACACTGAAGCTTTCTTT. Encoded protein: CASSFSLNTEAFF.

The genes are TRBV30 and TRBJ1-2, with D maybe TRBD1 (5 bases). The CDR3 has 11 residues. Germline V CDR1 and CDR2: GTSNPN, SVGIG (reference sequence). V gave up 4 bases and J gave up 7 bases, with 10 bases separating them. CDR3 nucleotide sequence: TGTGCCTGGATCCTAGGGGCTGGCTACACCTTC. Protein product: CAWILGAGYTF.

The chain links TRBV4-2 to TRBJ2-5, with TRBD1 as a possible D gene (6 bases). The germline V gene has CDR1 LGHNA and CDR2 YNFKEQ. Trimming left V 5 bases short and J 6 bases short, with 16 bases between. The CDR3 consists of 14 residues. The CDR3 here is CASSDTGTPKTQYF. In DNA form, the CDR3 reads TGTGCCAGCAGCGACACCGGGACACCCAAGACCCAGTACTTC.

The chain uses TRBV2 and TRBJ2-7, with 14 bases matching TRBD2. J gave up 6 bases and V 9 bases, and 4 bases lay outside the gene matches. CDR3 length equals 13 residues. Germline V gene sequence: CDR1 SNHLY, CDR2 FYNNEI. CDR3 residues: CARSTSGRGEQYF. The CDR3 nucleotides are TGTGCCAGGTCGACTAGCGGGAGGGGCGAGCAGTACTTC.

V and J are TRBV11-3 and TRBJ2-7, with 11 bases aligning to TRBD1. The germline gives CDR1 SGHNT, CDR2 YENEEA. V gave up 5 bases and J gave up 4 bases; unmatched junction bases: 10. The CDR3 is 16 residues long. The CDR3 sequence: CASSIRDRGELYEQYF. The CDR3 DNA is TGTGCCAGCAGCATCCGGGACAGGGGGGAATTATACGAGCAGTACTTC.

The chain's CDR3 is CASRDSRQETQYF. The CDR3 region has the DNA TGTGCCAGCCGGGACAGTAGACAAGAGACCCAGTACTTC. The chain carries TRBV18 and TRBJ2-5; 7 positions match TRBD1. The CDR3 spans 13 residues. J lost 2 bases, V lost 8 bases, and 5 bases had no gene match. Germline-derived CDR1 and CDR2 are KGHSH and LQKENI.